Shown below are 27 T cell receptor beta chains from a single sample sequenced in a study of identical twins. TCRdb reprocessed the 5' RACE reads via MiXCR and lists one record per CDR3 protein. The repertoire holds 600,000 to 700,000 distinct CDR3 sequences, with 21% as singletons. These records were also assigned to another study, of T cells expressing NK-cell markers.

Specimen: PBMCs. These receptors all stem from a woman between 18 and 29 years old in good health.

This clonotype was observed a handful of times. V gene TRBV6-5 combines with J gene TRBJ2-5; D is perhaps TRBD1 or TRBD2 (5 bases each). CDR1 and CDR2 (germline): MNHEY, SVGAGI. The CDR3 is 13 amino acids. V dropped 4 bases and J dropped 5 bases, with 11 bases sitting between them. DNA of the CDR3: TGTGCCAGCAGTTCCGGGGCTTGGGAGACCCAGTACTTC. It codes for CASSSGAWETQYF.

This clonotype has more than one count but fewer than ten. The gene calls are TRBV5-1 and TRBJ2-1; D ambiguous. The CDR3 loop spans 14 amino acids. The germline CDR1 and CDR2 sequences are SGHRS and YFSETQ. Trimming cost V 0 bases and J 5 bases, with 9 bases left between them. The CDR3 nucleotides are TGCGCCAGCAGCTTGGCCCCCCGGAACAATGAGCAGTTCTTC. Its translation is CASSLAPRNNEQFF.

The sample holds a few counts of this clonotype. The genes are TRBV7-2 and TRBJ2-7; D remains ambiguous. The CDR3 is made up of 15 amino acids. V lost 0 bases, J lost 1 base, and 10 bases lay in between. Germline loops: CDR1 SGHTA, CDR2 FQGNSA. The CDR3 reads CASSLAVRGSYEQYF. The CDR3, as DNA: TGTGCCAGCAGCTTAGCGGTGCGTGGATCCTACGAGCAGTACTTC.

This clonotype was recorded many times. The chain is built from TRBV29-1 and TRBJ2-5; possibly TRBD2 for D (6 bases). With 7 bases removed from V and 5 bases from J, the gap between germline ends came to 20 bases. CDR3 length: 14 residues. CDR1 is SQVTM, CDR2 ANQGSEA, per germline. The CDR3 DNA reads as TGCAGCGCCCTACTAGCACCGGTGCGGGAGACCCAGTACTTC. It translates to CSALLAPVRETQYF.

The table lists this clonotype with a few counts. This chain connects TRBV7-2 to TRBJ2-4; D gene uncertain. Trimming cost V 5 bases and J 7 bases, with 12 bases left between them. This CDR3 has 13 residues. CDR1 is SGHTA, CDR2 FQGNSA, per germline. The DNA of the CDR3 is TGTGCCAGCAGCCCCGGTCGGATGAACATTCAGTACTTC. It encodes CASSPGRMNIQYF. Full variable domain (missing parts from reference TRBV7-2 and TRBJ2-4): GAGVSQSPSNKVTEKGKDVELRCDPISGHTALYWYRQSLGQGLEFLIYFQGNSAPDKSGLPSDRFSAERTGGSVSTLTIQRTQQEDSAVYLCASSPGRMNIQYFGAGTRLSVL.

This clonotype was seen more than once but under ten times. This rearrangement joins TRBV12-3 or TRBV12-4 to TRBJ1-5, with 8 bases lining up with TRBD1. The CDR3 is 15 amino acids. With 6 bases clipped from V and 4 bases from J, the junction kept 8 bases outside the gene matches. CDR3 DNA sequence: TGTGCCAGCAGGCAGGGGGCTCGGTTAAATCAGCCCCAGCATTTT. This gives the protein CASRQGARLNQPQHF.

The chain combines TRBV29-1 with TRBJ2-5; no definite D call. V dropped 3 bases and J dropped 3 bases, with 17 bases sitting between them. CDR1 is SQVTM and CDR2 is ANQGSEA in the germline V gene. CDR3 length: 15 amino acids. This CDR3 is CSVESRAAREETQYF. DNA of the CDR3: TGCAGCGTTGAGTCCCGTGCGGCAAGGGAAGAGACCCAGTACTTC.

This clonotype was found many times. The chain links TRBV9 to TRBJ2-3; no firm D call. Trimming stripped 3 bases from V and 5 bases from J, with 7 bases between. The CDR3 runs to 12 residues. Germline assignment: CDR1 SGDLS and CDR2 YYNGEE. CDR3 residues: CASSGSGDTQYF. CDR3 nucleotide sequence: TGTGCCAGCAGCGGTAGTGGAGATACGCAGTATTTT.

This clonotype has a handful of counts. The V and J genes are TRBV4-3 and TRBJ1-2; 7 bases map to TRBD1. From germline, CDR1 is LGHNA and CDR2 YSLEER. The CDR3 extends over 15 amino acids. J lost 1 base, V lost 3 bases, and 5 bases had no gene match. The CDR3 here is CASSHDRVHNYGYTF. The CDR3 DNA reads TGCGCCAGCAGCCATGACAGGGTCCATAACTATGGCTACACCTTC.

The chain couples TRBV13 to TRBJ2-5, with 12 nucleotides matching TRBD2. Germline V gene data show CDR1 as PRHDT and CDR2 as FYEKMQ (reference sequence). CDR3 length equals 19 residues. V lost 5 bases and J lost 2; bases outside the gene matches: 15. The CDR3 loop reads CASSLGVPSGGAYQETQYF. The CDR3 bases are TGTGCCAGCAGCCTCGGTGTCCCTAGCGGGGGGGCTTATCAAGAGACCCAGTACTTC.

This chain links TRBV11-2 with TRBJ2-3; D ambiguous. The CDR3 length is 15 residues. CDR1 is SGHAT and CDR2 is FQNNGV in the germline V gene. V gave up 2 bases and J gave up 6 bases, with 15 bases separating them. The CDR3 region has the DNA TGTGCCAGCAGCTTAAATTCCCTTAGCATTGATACGCAGTATTTT. Its protein is CASSLNSLSIDTQYF.

This sequence joins TRBV20-1 and TRBJ1-5; D remains unclear. The germline V gene has CDR1 DFQATT and CDR2 SNEGSKA (reference sequence). Between the trimmed V and J ends, which lost 5 bases and 2 bases, there was a span of 13 bases. The CDR3 spans 14 residues. As DNA, the CDR3 is TGCAGTGCTCATAGCCCCCTGGGCAATCAGCCCCAGCATTTT. The encoded protein is CSAHSPLGNQPQHF.

This clonotype was observed a few times. V is TRBV30 and J is TRBJ2-7; D may be TRBD2 (6 bases). The ends were cut back, 1 base at V and 5 bases at J, with 9 bases in the middle. The CDR3 is made up of 12 amino acids. The germline gives CDR1 GTSNPN, CDR2 SVGIG (reference sequence). The CDR3 coding sequence is TGTGCCTGGAGTGAGGAGGGCCACGAGCAGTACTTC. Protein: CAWSEEGHEQYF.

V is TRBV7-2 and J is TRBJ2-5; D perhaps matches TRBD2 (6 bases). With 5 bases removed from V and 5 bases from J, the gap between germline ends came to 12 bases. In germline, CDR1 is SGHTA, CDR2 FQGNSA. This CDR3 has 13 residues. CDR3 sequence: CASSQTRRETQYF. Written as DNA, the CDR3 is TGTGCCAGCAGCCAGACTAGAAGGGAGACCCAGTACTTC.

In this sample, this clonotype turned up a few times. This chain links TRBV2 with TRBJ2-3; 7 bases map to TRBD2. Unmatched junction bases numbered 7, after V lost 4 bases and J lost 6 bases. Germline V gives CDR1 SNHLY, CDR2 FYNNEI. The CDR3 is 14 residues long. The CDR3 DNA reads as TGTGCCAGCAGTGCCGGGAGGACGGTGGATACGCAGTATTTT. This codes for CASSAGRTVDTQYF. Variable domain in full (rest from reference TRBV2 and TRBJ2-3): EPEVTQTPSHQVTQMGQEVILRCVPISNHLYFYWYRQILGQKVEFLVSFYNNEISEKSEIFDDQFSVERPDGSNFTLKIRSTKLEDSAMYFCASSAGRTVDTQYFGPGTRLTVL.

The CDR3 loop is CSLQGLTTNYGYTF. CDR3 DNA: TGCAGTCTACAGGGGTTGACTACTAACTATGGCTACACCTTC. V and J are TRBV20-1 and TRBJ1-2, with 7 nucleotides matching TRBD1. Germline CDR1 reads DFQATT; CDR2 reads SNEGSKA (reference sequence). The CDR3 loop spans 14 amino acids. V trimming: 8 bases; J trimming: 0 bases; junction bases outside the gene matches: 9.

V and J are TRBV15 and TRBJ2-1, with D perhaps TRBD2 (6 bases). This CDR3 is 13 amino acids long. Germline loops: CDR1 LNHNV, CDR2 YYDKDF (reference sequence). V gave up 7 bases and J gave up 7 bases, with 14 bases separating them. CDR3 sequence reads: CATKGGNRNEQFF. CDR3 DNA sequence: TGTGCCACCAAGGGCGGGAACAGGAATGAGCAGTTCTTC.

This clonotype was counted only a few times. This chain links TRBV20-1 with TRBJ2-3; TRBD2 agrees at 13 bases. Trimming at V came to 6 bases and at J to 4 bases, leaving 4 bases not matched to a gene. CDR3 length equals 14 residues. Germline assignment: CDR1 DFQATT and CDR2 SNEGSKA (reference sequence). The CDR3 reads CSATLAGGSDTQYF. As DNA, the CDR3 is TGCAGTGCAACACTAGCGGGGGGGTCAGATACGCAGTATTTT.

This clonotype was detected many times. The V gene is TRBV6-1, the J gene TRBJ2-3; tentative D call: TRBD2 (6 bases). The V and J ends lost 6 bases and 4 bases respectively, with 14 bases between them. CDR1 and CDR2 (germline): MNHNS, SASEGT. The CDR3 consists of 14 residues. CDR3 region: CASRFRGISDTQYF. The CDR3 DNA sequence: TGTGCCAGCAGGTTTCGCGGGATCTCAGATACGCAGTATTTT.

CDR3 region: CASRGPDAYNEQFF. CDR3 DNA sequence: TGTGCCAGCAGGGGACCAGACGCCTACAATGAGCAGTTCTTC. This sequence joins TRBV12-3 or TRBV12-4 and TRBJ2-1; D is perhaps TRBD1 or TRBD2 (5 bases each). The V end lost 6 bases, the J end lost 2 bases, and 11 bases lay between the germline ends. The CDR3 is made up of 14 amino acids.

This clonotype was observed at least ten times. The chain carries TRBV15 and TRBJ2-1, with TRBD1 matching over 8 bases. This CDR3 has 14 amino acids. Germline V gene lookup returns CDR1 LNHNV and CDR2 YYDKDF (reference sequence). V lost 5 bases and J lost 7; bases outside the gene matches: 7. CDR3 nucleotides: TGTGCCACCAGCGACCCCACAGGGGGGAATGAGCAGTTCTTC. Protein sequence: CATSDPTGGNEQFF.

This clonotype was picked up a small number of times. This chain connects TRBV7-2 to TRBJ2-3; D unresolved. The CDR3 length is 12 residues. Deletions cut 5 bases from V and 4 bases from J, with 7 bases between. The germline V gene encodes CDR1 SGHTA and CDR2 FQGNSA. The CDR3 DNA reads as TGTGCCAGCAGCCGCCGCCCAGATACGCAGTATTTT. Encoded protein: CASSRRPDTQYF.

The chain recombines TRBV12-3 or TRBV12-4 with TRBJ1-2; D uncertain. The CDR3 is 15 amino acids. Between the trimmed V and J ends, which lost 3 bases and 0 bases, there was a span of 11 bases. For the CDR3, the DNA is TGTGCCAGCAGTTTTCGGCAGATGACTAACTATGGCTACACCTTC. It translates to CASSFRQMTNYGYTF.

The table lists this clonotype with a few counts. The V and J genes are TRBV5-6 and TRBJ2-7; 7 bases are a match to TRBD2. J lost 2 bases, V lost 4 bases, and 12 bases had no gene match. CDR3 size: 16 residues. Germline-derived CDR1 and CDR2 are SGHDT and YYEEEE. The CDR3 bases are TGTGCCAGCAGCCCACCCCGCGGGGGAGAGCCCTACGAGCAGTACTTC. Translation gives CASSPPRGGEPYEQYF.

DNA for the CDR3: TGCAGCGTTGAACAGCAGGTATTGGGGGCTTTCTTT. Encoded protein: CSVEQQVLGAFF. V gene TRBV29-1 combines with J gene TRBJ1-1; D is unresolved. Trimming took 2 bases from V and 11 from J, leaving 15 bases between them. CDR3 size: 12 residues. Germline assignment: CDR1 SQVTM and CDR2 ANQGSEA.

This clonotype was seen a few times. The chain carries TRBV2 and TRBJ2-5; 11 bases match TRBD2. The J segment lost 5 bases and the V segment lost 2 bases, leaving 7 bases of the junction unmatched. CDR1 SNHLY and CDR2 FYNNEI come from the germline V gene. The CDR3 runs to 16 residues. The CDR3, as DNA: TGTGCCAGCAGTGAAACGGTAGCGGGAGGGCAGGAGACCCAGTACTTC. Protein sequence: CASSETVAGGQETQYF.

This clonotype was counted at least ten times. The CDR3 loop is CSASSGANVLTF. The CDR3, as DNA: TGCAGTGCTAGCTCTGGGGCCAACGTCCTGACTTTC. The rearrangement links TRBV20-1 to TRBJ2-6; D gene ambiguous. CDR1 is DFQATT and CDR2 is SNEGSKA in the germline V gene (reference sequence). Trimming removed 3 bases at V and 0 bases at J, with 0 bases between. CDR3 length equals 12 residues.